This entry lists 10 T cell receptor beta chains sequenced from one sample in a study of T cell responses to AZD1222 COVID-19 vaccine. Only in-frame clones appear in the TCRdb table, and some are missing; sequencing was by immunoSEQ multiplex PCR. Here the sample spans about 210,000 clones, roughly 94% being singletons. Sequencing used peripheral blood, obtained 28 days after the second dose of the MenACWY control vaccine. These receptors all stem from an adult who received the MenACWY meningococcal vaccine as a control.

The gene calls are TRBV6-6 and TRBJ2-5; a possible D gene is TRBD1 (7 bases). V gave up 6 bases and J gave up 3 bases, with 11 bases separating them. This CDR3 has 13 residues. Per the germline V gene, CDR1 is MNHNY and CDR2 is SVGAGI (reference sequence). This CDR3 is CASSRRGEETQYF. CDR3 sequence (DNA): TGTGCCAGCAGCCGCAGGGGGGAAGAGACCCAGTACTTC.

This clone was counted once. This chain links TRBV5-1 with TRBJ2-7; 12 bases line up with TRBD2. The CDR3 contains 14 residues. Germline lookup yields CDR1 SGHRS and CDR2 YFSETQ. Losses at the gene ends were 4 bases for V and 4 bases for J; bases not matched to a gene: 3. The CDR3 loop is CASSVTSGGYEQYF. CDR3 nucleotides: TGCGCCAGCAGCGTCACTAGCGGGGGGTACGAGCAGTACTTC.

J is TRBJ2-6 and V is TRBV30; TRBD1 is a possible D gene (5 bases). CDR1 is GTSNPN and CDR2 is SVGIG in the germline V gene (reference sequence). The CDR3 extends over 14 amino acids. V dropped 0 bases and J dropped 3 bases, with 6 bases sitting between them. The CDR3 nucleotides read TGTGCCTGGAGTGTAGGGGATGGGGCCAACGTCCTGACTTTC. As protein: CAWSVGDGANVLTF.

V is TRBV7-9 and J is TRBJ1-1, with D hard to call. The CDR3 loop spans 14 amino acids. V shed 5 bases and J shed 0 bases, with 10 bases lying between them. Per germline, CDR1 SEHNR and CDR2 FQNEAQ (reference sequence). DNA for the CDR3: TGTGCCAGCAGCCTCAGCCTAATGAACACTGAAGCTTTCTTT. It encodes CASSLSLMNTEAFF.

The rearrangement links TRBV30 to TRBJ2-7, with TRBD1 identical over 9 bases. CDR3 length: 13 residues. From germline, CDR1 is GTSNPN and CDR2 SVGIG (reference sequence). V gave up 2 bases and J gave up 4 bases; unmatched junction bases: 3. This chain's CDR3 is CAWSPGTGYEQYF. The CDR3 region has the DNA TGTGCCTGGAGTCCAGGGACAGGGTACGAGCAGTACTTC.

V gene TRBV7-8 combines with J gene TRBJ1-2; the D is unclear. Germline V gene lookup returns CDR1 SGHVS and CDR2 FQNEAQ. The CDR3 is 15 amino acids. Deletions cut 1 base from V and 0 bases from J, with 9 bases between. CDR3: CASSLDGNSNYGYTF. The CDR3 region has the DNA TGTGCCAGCAGCTTAGACGGAAACTCTAACTATGGCTACACCTTC.

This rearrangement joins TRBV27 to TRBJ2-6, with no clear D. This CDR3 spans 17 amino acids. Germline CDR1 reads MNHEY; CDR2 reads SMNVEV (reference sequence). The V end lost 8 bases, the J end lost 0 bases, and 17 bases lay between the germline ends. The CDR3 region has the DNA TGTGCCAGCTCAGCCAGAGGACGGCCCTCTGGGGCCAACGTCCTGACTTTC. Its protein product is CASSARGRPSGANVLTF.

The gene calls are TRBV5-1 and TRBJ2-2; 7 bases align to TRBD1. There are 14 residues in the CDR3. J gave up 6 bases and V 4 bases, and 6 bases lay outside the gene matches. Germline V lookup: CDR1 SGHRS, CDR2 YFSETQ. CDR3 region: CASSMDRSSGELFF. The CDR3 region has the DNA TGCGCCAGCAGCATGGACAGGTCGTCCGGGGAGCTGTTTTTT.

CDR3 sequence reads: CASSIRGTGQETQYF. CDR3 sequence (DNA): TGTGCCAGTAGTATACGAGGGACAGGACAAGAGACCCAGTACTTC. The chain joins TRBV19 to TRBJ2-5, with 8 bases fitting TRBD1. The CDR3 covers 15 residues. CDR1 is LNHDA, CDR2 SQIVND, per germline (reference sequence). Losses at the gene ends were 2 bases for V and 2 bases for J; bases not matched to a gene: 4. The full variable domain, its missing parts supplied by reference TRBV19 and TRBJ2-5, is DGGITQSPKYLFRKEGQNVTLSCEQNLNHDAMYWYRQDPGQGLRLIYYSQIVNDFQKGDIAEGYSVSREKKESFPLTVTSAQKNPTAFYLCASSIRGTGQETQYFGPGTRLLVL.

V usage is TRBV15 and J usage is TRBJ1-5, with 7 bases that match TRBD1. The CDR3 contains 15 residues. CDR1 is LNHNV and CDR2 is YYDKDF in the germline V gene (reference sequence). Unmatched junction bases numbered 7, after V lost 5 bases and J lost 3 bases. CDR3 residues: CATSGRTGFNQPQHF. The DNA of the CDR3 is TGTGCCACCAGCGGACGGACAGGCTTCAATCAGCCCCAGCATTTT.